This TCR beta chain was sequenced for a study of technical replicates of blood from several donors. Measured with immunoSEQ multiplex PCR; TCRdb has only the in-frame clones, and not every one. The data hold some 87,000 clones, with approximately 96% observed a single time. The CDR3 is 13 amino acids. V shed 5 bases, J shed 7 bases, and the junction held 5 bases outside the gene matches. CDR1 and CDR2 (germline): MNHEY, SMNVEV (reference sequence). The sequence was collected from a human donor in good health. The chain is built from TRBV27 and TRBJ1-2; the match to TRBD1 covers 9 bases. Sample: T cells isolated from PBMCs. The CDR3 sequence: CASSVDRGGGYTF. Written as DNA, the CDR3 is TGTGCCAGCAGTGTGGACAGGGGCGGTGGCTACACCTTC.